This T cell receptor (beta chain) was identified during a study of cytomegalovirus exposure and HLA in healthy donors. Study as a whole: The use of the same platform for the 90 to 150 validation repertoires and the roughly 680 first-cohort repertoires was reported by a later analysis.

To note about this clone: The antigen is not known.

The donors formed part of the roughly 120-subject validation cohort, distinct from the roughly 630-subject first cohort. The study's findings and limits: One later analysis, an examination of the 100 to 150 validation repertoires, found that first-cohort TCR clusters tended to co-occur in them. Cytomegalovirus association was listed for 164 TCR beta chains.

J lost 9 bases, V lost 5 bases, and 13 bases had no gene match. This CDR3 contains 16 residues. CDR1 is SGHVS, CDR2 FNYEAQ, per germline. Sequencing was performed with immunoSEQ multiplex PCR; in TCRdb, only in-frame clones are kept and a portion is missing. The data show hundreds of thousands of clones, with roughly 84% seen just once and 2% to 2.5% held by the top ten. This sequence originates from a woman aged 18-29 years in good health and CMV-seropositive. Sequencing used PBMCs. The V and J genes are TRBV7-6 and TRBJ2-1; 10 bases map to TRBD2. CDR3 bases: TGTGCCAGCAGCCTGGATAGTAGCGGGAGGACATCTGAGCAGTTCTTC. Its translation is CASSLDSSGRTSEQFF.